The 20 T cell receptor beta chains reported below all come from one sample, sequenced in a study of monozygotic twins with inflammatory bowel disease. TCRdb reprocessed the 5' RACE reads and reports one entry per CDR3 protein, with no DNA. Listed are 210,000 or so distinct CDR3 sequences; roughly 7.1% falls within the top ten. The sample comprised blood. These TCRs come from a human donor with ulcerative colitis or Crohn's disease, or a healthy co-twin of an affected twin (not recorded which).

The chain employs TRBV28 and TRBJ1-5; TCRdb names TRBD1, which stays unverified in the absence of DNA. CDR3 length: 15 amino acids. From germline, CDR1 is MDHEN and CDR2 SYDVKM. The CDR3 here is CASSREGGGGQPQHF.

This rearrangement joins TRBV7-2 to TRBJ2-5; TCRdb's D call of TRBD2 is untestable without DNA. Germline assignment: CDR1 SGHTA and CDR2 FQGNSA. CDR3 size: 14 residues. The CDR3 reads CASSRGGGTETQYF.

This sequence joins TRBV18 and TRBJ1-4. CDR3 length: 12 residues. From germline, CDR1 is KGHSH and CDR2 LQKENI. The CDR3 spells CASSPQDGKLFF. Full variable domain (missing parts from reference TRBV18 and TRBJ1-4): NAGVMQNPRHLVRRRGQEARLRCSPMKGHSHVYWYRQLPEEGLKFMVYLQKENIIDESGMPKERFSAEFPKEGPSILRIQQVVRGDSAAYFCASSPQDGKLFFGSGTQLSVL.

The V gene is TRBV7-9, the J gene TRBJ2-4. There are 15 residues in the CDR3. Germline lookup yields CDR1 SEHNR and CDR2 FQNEAQ (reference sequence). Here the CDR3 reads CASSLIIWGHDIQYF.

The chain combines TRBV7-2 with TRBJ1-2; TCRdb outputs TRBD1, but without DNA this stays unchecked. In germline, CDR1 is SGHTA, CDR2 FQGNSA. The CDR3 extends over 15 amino acids. CDR3 amino acids: CASSPQGLFNYGYTF.

The V call is TRBV7-2, the J call TRBJ1-6. CDR3 length: 12 residues. CDR1 is SGHTA and CDR2 is FQGNSA in the germline V gene. This chain's CDR3 is CASGTGNSPLHF.

This CDR3 is CASSLASGRTDTQYF. This rearrangement joins TRBV12-3 or TRBV12-4 to TRBJ2-3; the D gene TCRdb calls, TRBD2, cannot be checked with no DNA. This CDR3 is built from 15 residues.

The chain combines TRBV20-1 with TRBJ2-7; TCRdb gives TRBD1 as the D gene, but with no DNA this cannot be confirmed. Germline-derived CDR1 and CDR2 are DFQATT and SNEGSKA (reference sequence). The length of the CDR3 is 14 residues. The CDR3 spells CSAREGGPSYEQYF.

The V gene is TRBV7-3, the J gene TRBJ2-7. The CDR3 sequence is 13 residues long. Germline CDR1 SGHTA, CDR2 FQGTGA. CDR3 in amino acids: CASSGRVGYEQYF.

The chain joins TRBV19 to TRBJ2-5; the D call of TRBD1 rests on TCRdb alone, since no DNA is present to check it. Germline V lookup: CDR1 LNHDA, CDR2 SQIVND (reference sequence). The CDR3 sequence is 14 residues long. Here the CDR3 reads CASSSLGPPETQYF.

The rearrangement joins TRBV19 to TRBJ1-5. The CDR3 has 18 amino acids. CDR1 and CDR2 (germline): LNHDA, SQIVND (reference sequence). The CDR3 sequence is CASSSWAPLTYSNQPQHF.

The chain is built from TRBV7-9 and TRBJ2-1; TCRdb returns TRBD2, unconfirmable since there is no DNA. Germline CDR1 and CDR2: SEHNR and FQNEAQ (reference sequence). This CDR3 has 14 residues. The CDR3 reads CASRTHRSYNEQFF.

The rearrangement links TRBV29-1 to TRBJ2-1; TCRdb reports TRBD2, a call that lacks DNA to check it against. The CDR3 is 17 residues long. Germline CDR1 and CDR2: SQVTM and ANQGSEA. CDR3 amino acids: CSVEGGGLAGYYNEQFF.

V is TRBV4-3 and J is TRBJ1-4; TCRdb outputs TRBD1, but without DNA this stays unchecked. Germline assignment: CDR1 LGHNA and CDR2 YSLEER. The CDR3 is 13 residues long. The CDR3: CASSVRDGEKLFF.

The chain recombines TRBV4-2 with TRBJ1-1; TCRdb reports TRBD1, a call that lacks DNA to check it against. The CDR3 covers 16 residues. Germline V gene sequence: CDR1 LGHNA, CDR2 YNFKEQ. CDR3 region: CASSHGQGGLNTEAFF.

The chain joins TRBV11-2 to TRBJ1-1; TCRdb indicates TRBD1, and absent DNA this call remains unverified. This CDR3 region has 11 residues. The V gene's germline CDR1 is SGHAT and CDR2 FQNNGV. This CDR3 reads CASSSDRGAFF.

CDR3 in amino acids: CASSEQGGSYEQYF. The chain has TRBV5-1 and TRBJ2-7; the TCRdb call, TRBD2, lacks DNA for checking. This CDR3 comprises 14 residues. Germline V gives CDR1 SGHRS, CDR2 YFSETQ.

V gene TRBV12-3 or TRBV12-4 combines with J gene TRBJ1-2; no DNA is available, so the TRBD1 call from TCRdb remains unchecked. The CDR3 runs to 15 residues. The CDR3: CASSSTGFGAYGYTF.

The chain has TRBV5-1 and TRBJ1-2; TCRdb picks TRBD1, but there is no DNA to check that call. Germline CDR1 SGHRS, CDR2 YFSETQ. CDR3 length equals 15 residues. The CDR3 is CASSLSGRANYGYTF.

V gene TRBV3-1 combines with J gene TRBJ1-1; TCRdb picks TRBD1, but there is no DNA to check that call. This CDR3 contains 13 residues. In germline, CDR1 is LGHDT, CDR2 YNNKEL (reference sequence). The CDR3 sequence is CASSHGKSTEVFF.